This paragraph reports one TCR beta chain. This record belongs to a study of blood T cell repertoires in COVID-19. As for the study in general: Sites across the United States, Italy and Spain contributed samples from acute and convalescent COVID-19. T cells, B-cell-depleted T cells, or PBMCs supplied cDNA or gDNA.

The CDR3 length is 13 residues. Trimming removed 3 bases from V and 6 bases from J, with 13 bases in between. Germline V gene lookup returns CDR1 DFQATT and CDR2 SNEGSKA (reference sequence). Source study methods: Reference gene primer amplification in the assay estimated nucleated cell counts. Profiling relied on immunoSEQ multiplex PCR, and the TCRdb table lists in-frame clones only, not all of them. The DNA gave D and trimming, while V, J and clone size come from that table. The sample lists about 240,000 clones; roughly 86% were seen once. Followed longitudinally, the Seattle patients had been enrolled during active infection.

Sequencing used peripheral blood. This receptor was identified in a woman aged 45-65 years with COVID-19, enrolled during active disease. This chain connects TRBV20-1 to TRBJ2-3; tentative D call: TRBD2 (6 bases). As DNA, the CDR3 is TGCAGTGCTAGTAGTAGCGCGGGGGATACGCAGTATTTT. Its protein product is CSASSSAGDTQYF.